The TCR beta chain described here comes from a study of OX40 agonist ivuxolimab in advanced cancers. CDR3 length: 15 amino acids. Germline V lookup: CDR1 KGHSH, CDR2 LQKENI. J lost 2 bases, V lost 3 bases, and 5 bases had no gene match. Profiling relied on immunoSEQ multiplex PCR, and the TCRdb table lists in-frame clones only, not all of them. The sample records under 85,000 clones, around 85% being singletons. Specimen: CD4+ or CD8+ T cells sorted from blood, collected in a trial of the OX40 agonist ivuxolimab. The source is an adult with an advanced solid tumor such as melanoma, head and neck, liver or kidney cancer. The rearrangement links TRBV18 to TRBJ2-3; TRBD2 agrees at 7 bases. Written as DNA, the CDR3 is TGTGCCAGCTCACCCCCTAGCGGAGCCACAGATACGCAGTATTTT. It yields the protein CASSPPSGATDTQYF.